This T cell receptor beta chain emerged from a study of PD-1 blockade in classical Hodgkin lymphoma. Whole-study results and caveats: Baseline TCR diversity was reportedly lower in newly diagnosed patients than healthy donors. Nothing has yet pinned down what causes the repertoire differences, possibly disease activity or prior therapy.

In regard to this clone: Antigen: not known.

The sample's time point: newly diagnosed, previously untreated cHL patient sample. Measured with immunoSEQ multiplex PCR; TCRdb has only the in-frame clones, and not every one. In the table there are tens of thousands of clones, 91% of which are singletons. This TCR came from a human donor with classical Hodgkin lymphoma. Sequenced material: peripheral blood mononuclear cells (PBMCs).

CDR3 region: CASSLMSGSSYEQYF. CDR3 sequence (DNA): TGTGCCAGCAGCTTAATGTCGGGAAGCTCCTACGAGCAGTACTTC. The chain links TRBV7-2 to TRBJ2-7, with a tentative D call TRBD2 (5 bases). Trimming took off 2 bases at V and 0 bases at J, with 11 bases between the two ends. The CDR3 sequence is 15 residues long. Germline CDR1 is SGHTA and CDR2 is FQGNSA.